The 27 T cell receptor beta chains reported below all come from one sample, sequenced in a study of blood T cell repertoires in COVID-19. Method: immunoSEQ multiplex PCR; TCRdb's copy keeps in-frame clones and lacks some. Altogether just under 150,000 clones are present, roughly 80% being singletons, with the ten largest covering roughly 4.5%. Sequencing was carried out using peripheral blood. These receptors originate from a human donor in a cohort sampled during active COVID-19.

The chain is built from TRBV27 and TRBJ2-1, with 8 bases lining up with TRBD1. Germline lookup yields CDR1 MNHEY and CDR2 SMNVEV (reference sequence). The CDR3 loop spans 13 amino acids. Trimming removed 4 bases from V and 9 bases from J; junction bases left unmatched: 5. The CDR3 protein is CASSYTGGSEQFF. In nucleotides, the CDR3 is TGTGCCAGCAGTTACACAGGGGGGAGTGAGCAGTTCTTC.

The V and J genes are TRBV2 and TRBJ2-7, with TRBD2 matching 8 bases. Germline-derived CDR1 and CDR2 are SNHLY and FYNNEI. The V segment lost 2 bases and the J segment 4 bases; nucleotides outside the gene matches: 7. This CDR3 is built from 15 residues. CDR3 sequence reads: CASSEHGLAVYEQYV. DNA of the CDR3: TGTGCCAGCAGTGAACACGGACTAGCAGTTTACGAGCAGTACGTC.

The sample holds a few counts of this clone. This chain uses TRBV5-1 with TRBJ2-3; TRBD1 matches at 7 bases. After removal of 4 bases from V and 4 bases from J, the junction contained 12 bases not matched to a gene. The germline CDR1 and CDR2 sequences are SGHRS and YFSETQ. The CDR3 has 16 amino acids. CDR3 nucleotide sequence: TGCGCCAGCAGCATACAAAGACAGGGACGGGCAGATACGCAGTATTTT. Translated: CASSIQRQGRADTQYF.

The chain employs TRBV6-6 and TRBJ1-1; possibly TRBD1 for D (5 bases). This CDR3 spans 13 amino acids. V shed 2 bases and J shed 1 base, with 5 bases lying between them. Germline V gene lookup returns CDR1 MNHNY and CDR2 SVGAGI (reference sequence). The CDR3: CASSYQGNTEAFF. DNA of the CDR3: TGTGCCAGCAGTTACCAGGGGAACACTGAAGCTTTCTTT.

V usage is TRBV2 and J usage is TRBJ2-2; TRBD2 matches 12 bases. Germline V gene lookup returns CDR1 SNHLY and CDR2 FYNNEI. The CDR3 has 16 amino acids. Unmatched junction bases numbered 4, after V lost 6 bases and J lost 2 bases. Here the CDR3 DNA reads TGTGCCAGCAGCGCGACTAGCGGGAGTAACACCGGGGAGCTGTTTTTT. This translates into CASSATSGSNTGELFF.

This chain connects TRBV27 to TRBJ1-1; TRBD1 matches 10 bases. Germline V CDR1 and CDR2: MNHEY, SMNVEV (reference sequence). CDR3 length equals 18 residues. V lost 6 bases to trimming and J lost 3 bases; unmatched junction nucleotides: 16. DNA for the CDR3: TGTGCCAGCAGCCGGCCCCCGGGACAGGGGCGGGTGGACACTGAAGCTTTCTTT. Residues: CASSRPPGQGRVDTEAFF.

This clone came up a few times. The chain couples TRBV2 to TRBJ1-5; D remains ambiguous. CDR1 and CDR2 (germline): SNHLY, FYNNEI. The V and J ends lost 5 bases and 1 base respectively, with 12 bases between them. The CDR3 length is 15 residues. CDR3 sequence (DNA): TGTGCCAGCAGTTTCTCAGATGTGAGCAATCAGCCCCAGCATTTT. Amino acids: CASSFSDVSNQPQHF.

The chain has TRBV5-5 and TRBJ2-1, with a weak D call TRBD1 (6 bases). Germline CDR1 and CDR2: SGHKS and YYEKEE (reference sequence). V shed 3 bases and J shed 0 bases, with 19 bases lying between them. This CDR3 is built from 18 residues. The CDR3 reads CASSWAPHDRNSYNEQFF. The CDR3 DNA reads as TGTGCCAGCAGCTGGGCCCCCCACGACAGGAACTCCTACAATGAGCAGTTCTTC.

This CDR3 reads CASSFGYQPQHF. In nucleotides, the CDR3 is TGTGCCAGCAGTTTTGGCTATCAGCCCCAGCATTTT. The rearrangement joins TRBV12-3 or TRBV12-4 to TRBJ1-5; D is unclear. This CDR3 has 12 residues. The V end lost 3 bases, the J end lost 5 bases, and 5 bases lay between the germline ends.

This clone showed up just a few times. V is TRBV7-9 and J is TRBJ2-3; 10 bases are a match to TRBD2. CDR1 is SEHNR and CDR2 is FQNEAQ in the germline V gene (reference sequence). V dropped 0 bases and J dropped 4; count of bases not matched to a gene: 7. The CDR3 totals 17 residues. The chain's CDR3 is CASSLAASGSLADTQYF. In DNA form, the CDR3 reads TGTGCCAGCAGCTTAGCGGCTAGCGGGAGTCTGGCAGATACGCAGTATTTT.

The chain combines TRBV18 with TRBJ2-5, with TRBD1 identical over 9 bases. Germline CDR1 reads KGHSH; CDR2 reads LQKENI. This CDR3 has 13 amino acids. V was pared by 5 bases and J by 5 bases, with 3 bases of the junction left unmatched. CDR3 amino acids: CASSWTGDETQYF. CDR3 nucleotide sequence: TGTGCCAGCTCATGGACAGGGGACGAGACCCAGTACTTC.

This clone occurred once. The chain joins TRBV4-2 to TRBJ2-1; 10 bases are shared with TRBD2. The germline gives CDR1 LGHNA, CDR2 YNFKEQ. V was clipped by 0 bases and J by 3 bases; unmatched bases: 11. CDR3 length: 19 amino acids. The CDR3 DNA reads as TGTGCCAGCAGCCAAGACAACCCCCCAGGACTAGCGGTCTACAATGAGCAGTTCTTC. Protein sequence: CASSQDNPPGLAVYNEQFF.

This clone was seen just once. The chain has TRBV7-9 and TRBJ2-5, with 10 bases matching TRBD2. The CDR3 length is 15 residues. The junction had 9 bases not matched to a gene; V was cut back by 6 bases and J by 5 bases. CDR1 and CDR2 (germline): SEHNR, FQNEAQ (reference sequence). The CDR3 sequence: CASRTVLAGLETQYF. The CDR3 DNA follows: TGTGCCAGCAGAACCGTACTAGCGGGATTGGAGACCCAGTACTTC.

CDR3 protein: CASSESGLAGVEQFF. As DNA, the CDR3 is TGTGCCAGCAGTGAATCGGGACTAGCGGGGGTTGAGCAGTTCTTC. This chain joins TRBV2 and TRBJ2-1; 14 nucleotides match TRBD2. V lost 2 bases, J lost 9 bases, and 3 bases stayed unmatched. Per the germline V gene, CDR1 is SNHLY and CDR2 is FYNNEI. The CDR3 loop spans 15 amino acids. Combining the CDR3 with reference TRBV2 and TRBJ2-1 gives the whole variable domain EPEVTQTPSHQVTQMGQEVILRCVPISNHLYFYWYRQILGQKVEFLVSFYNNEISEKSEIFDDQFSVERPDGSNFTLKIRSTKLEDSAMYFCASSESGLAGVEQFFGPGTRLTVL.

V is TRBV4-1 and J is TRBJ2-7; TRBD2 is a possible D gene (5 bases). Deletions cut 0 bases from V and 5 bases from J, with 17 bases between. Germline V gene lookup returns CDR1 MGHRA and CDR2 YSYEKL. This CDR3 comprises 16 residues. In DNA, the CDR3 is TGCGCCAGCAGCCAAGAATTCGGGAATGTCCGGAACGAGCAGTACTTC. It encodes CASSQEFGNVRNEQYF.

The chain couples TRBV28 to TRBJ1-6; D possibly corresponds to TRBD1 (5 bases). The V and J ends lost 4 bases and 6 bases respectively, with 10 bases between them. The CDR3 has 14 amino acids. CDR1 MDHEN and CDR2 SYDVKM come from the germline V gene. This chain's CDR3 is CASSSAGTNSPLHF. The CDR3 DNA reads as TGTGCCAGCAGTTCAGCGGGGACTAATTCACCCCTCCACTTT.

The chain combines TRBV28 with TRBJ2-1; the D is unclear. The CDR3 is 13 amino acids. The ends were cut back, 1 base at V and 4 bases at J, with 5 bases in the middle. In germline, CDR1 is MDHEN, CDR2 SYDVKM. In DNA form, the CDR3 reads TGTGCCAGCAGTTTATTACAATACAATGAGCAGTTCTTC. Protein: CASSLLQYNEQFF.

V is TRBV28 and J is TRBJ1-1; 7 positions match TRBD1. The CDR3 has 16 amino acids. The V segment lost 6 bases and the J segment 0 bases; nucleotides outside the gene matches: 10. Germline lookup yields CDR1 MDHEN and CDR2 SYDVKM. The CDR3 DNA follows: TGTGCCAGCAGAAGAGACAGGGCACCTTTGAACACTGAAGCTTTCTTT. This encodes CASRRDRAPLNTEAFF.

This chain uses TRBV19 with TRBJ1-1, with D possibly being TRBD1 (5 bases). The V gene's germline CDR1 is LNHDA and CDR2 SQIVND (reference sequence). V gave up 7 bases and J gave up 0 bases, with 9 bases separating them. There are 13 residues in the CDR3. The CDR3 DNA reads TGTGCCAGTACCCTGACAGTGAACACTGAAGCTTTCTTT. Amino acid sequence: CASTLTVNTEAFF.

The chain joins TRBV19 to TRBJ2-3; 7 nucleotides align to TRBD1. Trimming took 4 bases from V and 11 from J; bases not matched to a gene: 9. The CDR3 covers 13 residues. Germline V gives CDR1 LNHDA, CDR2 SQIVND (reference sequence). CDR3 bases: TGTGCCAGTAGTACCACAGGGGTCCTAAGGCAGTATTTT. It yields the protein CASSTTGVLRQYF.

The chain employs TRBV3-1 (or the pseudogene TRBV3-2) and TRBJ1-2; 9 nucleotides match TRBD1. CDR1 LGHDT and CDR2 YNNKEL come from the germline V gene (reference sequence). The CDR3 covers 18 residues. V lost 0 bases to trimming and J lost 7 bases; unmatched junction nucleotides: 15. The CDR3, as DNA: TGTGCCAGCAGCCAAGAACCCTACAGGGGGCGCATAATCTTTGGCTACACCTTC. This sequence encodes CASSQEPYRGRIIFGYTF.

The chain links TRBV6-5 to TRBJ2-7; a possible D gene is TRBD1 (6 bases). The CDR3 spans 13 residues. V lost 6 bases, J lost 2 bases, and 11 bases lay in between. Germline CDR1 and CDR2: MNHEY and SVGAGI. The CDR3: CASSPGTTYEQYV. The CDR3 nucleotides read TGTGCCAGCAGCCCCGGGACAACCTACGAGCAGTACGTC.

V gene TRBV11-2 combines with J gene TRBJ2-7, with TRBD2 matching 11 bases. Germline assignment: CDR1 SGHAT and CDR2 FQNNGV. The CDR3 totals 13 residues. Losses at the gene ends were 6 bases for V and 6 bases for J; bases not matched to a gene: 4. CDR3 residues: CASRVSGRGEQYV. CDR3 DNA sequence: TGTGCCAGCAGAGTTAGCGGGAGGGGCGAGCAGTACGTC.

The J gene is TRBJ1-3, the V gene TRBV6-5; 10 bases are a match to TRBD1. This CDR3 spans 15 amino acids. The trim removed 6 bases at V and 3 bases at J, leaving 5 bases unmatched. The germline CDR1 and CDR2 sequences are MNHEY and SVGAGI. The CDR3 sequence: CASSHGTGVGNTIYF. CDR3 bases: TGTGCCAGCAGCCACGGGACAGGGGTTGGAAACACCATATATTTT.

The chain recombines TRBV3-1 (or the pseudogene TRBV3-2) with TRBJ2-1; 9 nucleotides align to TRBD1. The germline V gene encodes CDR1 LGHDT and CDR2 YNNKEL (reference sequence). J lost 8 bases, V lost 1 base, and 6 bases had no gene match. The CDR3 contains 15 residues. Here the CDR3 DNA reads TGTGCCAGCAGCCAAGCCGACAGGGGGAGCGATGAGCAGTTCTTC. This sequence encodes CASSQADRGSDEQFF.

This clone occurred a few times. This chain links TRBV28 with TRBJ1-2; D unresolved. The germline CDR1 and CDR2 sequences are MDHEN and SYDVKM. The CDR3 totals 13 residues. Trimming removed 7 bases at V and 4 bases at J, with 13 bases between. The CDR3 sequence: CASTGSGLYGYTF. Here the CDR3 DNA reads TGTGCCAGCACTGGGAGCGGACTCTATGGCTACACCTTC.

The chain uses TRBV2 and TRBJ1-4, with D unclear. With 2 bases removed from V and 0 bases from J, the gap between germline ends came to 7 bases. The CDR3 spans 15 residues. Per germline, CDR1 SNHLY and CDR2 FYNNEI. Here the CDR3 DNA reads TGTGCCAGCAGTGAAACGCGGTCAACTAATGAAAAACTGTTTTTT. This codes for CASSETRSTNEKLFF. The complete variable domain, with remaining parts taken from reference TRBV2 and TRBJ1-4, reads EPEVTQTPSHQVTQMGQEVILRCVPISNHLYFYWYRQILGQKVEFLVSFYNNEISEKSEIFDDQFSVERPDGSNFTLKIRSTKLEDSAMYFCASSETRSTNEKLFFGSGTQLSVL.